This T cell receptor (beta chain) was sequenced for a study of graft-versus-host responses after intestinal transplantation. The overall study: In this cohort, recipients had multivisceral, liver-intestinal, or isolated intestinal transplants. Induction with anti-thymocyte globulin, then tacrolimus and steroids for around three years, was given to all recipients. Study results and limitations: Ileal or blood samples showed some GvH clones first, and such clones were also found in recipient marrow.

This CDR3 region has 14 residues. CDR1 and CDR2 (germline): MGHDK, SYGVNS. V lost 2 bases and J 5 bases, leaving 10 bases between the germline ends. TCRdb's copy holds only in-frame clones and misses some; the assay was immunoSEQ multiplex PCR. The sample contains around 110,000 clones, around nine tenths of which appear only once. Notes on this clone: The antigen is undetermined.

The rearrangement joins TRBV25-1 to TRBJ2-4; maybe TRBD1 (6 bases). This material consisted of unstimulated CD4+ T cells sorted from spleen or lymph node cells, taken before intestinal transplant. This TCR derives from a human donor who received an intestinal transplant. In nucleotides, the CDR3 is TGTGCCAGCAGTGAAATGGACAGCCAAAACATTCAGTACTTC. Translating it yields CASSEMDSQNIQYF.